The 23 T cell receptor beta chains below come from one sample, sequenced in a study of Ad26.COV2.S vaccination and SARS-CoV-2 variants. The table came from immunoSEQ multiplex PCR; TCRdb's copy has only in-frame clones and leaves some out. The table has about 400,000 clones, 88% seen once; the top ten hold about 3.5%. Stated treatment: some 20 received Ad26.COV2.S at low or high dose, single or two shots; several received placebo; per-sample allocation not given. On day 63 after the first injection, vaccine and placebo recipients gave samples. The sequenced sample was peripheral blood, obtained in a trial of Ad26.COV2.S vaccine versus placebo. All receptors come from a person between 18 and 59 years old who received the Ad26.COV2.S COVID-19 vaccine or a placebo.

The V and J genes are TRBV30 and TRBJ2-7; 12 nucleotides line up with TRBD2. Germline V gives CDR1 GTSNPN, CDR2 SVGIG (reference sequence). This CDR3 is 16 amino acids long. The DNA of the CDR3 is TGTGCTACGACTACTAGCGGGGGGCTCAGCTCCTACGAGCAGTACTTC. Protein sequence: CATTTSGGLSSYEQYF.

In regard to this clone: The junction departs from the called germline gene at one end, perhaps through a read error. This rearrangement joins TRBV11-2 to TRBJ1-2; D is ambiguous. Germline V gene lookup returns CDR1 SGHAT and CDR2 FQNNGV. The CDR3 runs to 11 residues. CDR3 nucleotide sequence: TGTGCCAGCAGCTTAGTAAGGGAGCCGGCCTTC. This codes for CASSLVREPAF.

V and J are TRBV19 and TRBJ2-2; either TRBD1 or TRBD2 may supply D (6 bases each). The germline gives CDR1 LNHDA, CDR2 SQIVND (reference sequence). The CDR3 loop spans 15 amino acids. Trimming cost V 1 base and J 4 bases, with 10 bases left between them. CDR3 protein: CASSIGGARTGELFF. The CDR3 DNA is TGTGCCAGTAGTATAGGGGGGGCTCGCACCGGGGAGCTGTTTTTT.

This clone was recorded a few times. The V and J genes are TRBV5-4 and TRBJ2-2, with 8 bases matching TRBD2. Germline V gene lookup returns CDR1 SGHNT and CDR2 YYREEE (reference sequence). The CDR3 consists of 15 residues. After removal of 0 bases from V and 7 bases from J, the junction contained 5 bases not matched to a gene. CDR3 region: CASSLGSGVGGELFF. Written as DNA, the CDR3 is TGTGCCAGCAGCTTGGGTAGCGGGGTCGGCGGGGAGCTGTTTTTT.

As regards this clone: Additional DNA sequences in this sample encode the identical CDR3. The chain employs TRBV6-5 and TRBJ2-5; D unclear. V lost 2 bases and J 0 bases, leaving 7 bases between the germline ends. The CDR3 is 14 amino acids. CDR1 MNHEY and CDR2 SVGAGI come from the germline V gene. The CDR3 sequence: CASSYVGNQETQYF. The CDR3, as DNA: TGTGCCAGCAGTTACGTAGGGAACCAAGAGACCCAGTACTTC.

This rearrangement joins TRBV7-9 to TRBJ1-1; D is unresolved. This CDR3 contains 13 residues. The V and J ends lost 1 base and 6 bases respectively, with 9 bases between them. Germline CDR1 and CDR2: SEHNR and FQNEAQ (reference sequence). The CDR3 is CASSLDVTPEAFF. Written as DNA, the CDR3 is TGTGCCAGCAGCTTAGATGTTACACCTGAAGCTTTCTTT.

The chain uses TRBV11-2 and TRBJ2-5; either TRBD1 or TRBD2 may fit D (7 bases each). The germline CDR1 and CDR2 sequences are SGHAT and FQNNGV. V was pared by 3 bases and J by 5 bases, with 10 bases between. This CDR3 comprises 13 residues. CDR3 DNA sequence: TGTGCCAGCAGCTTCAGGGGGGGTGAGACCCAGTACTTC. Protein sequence: CASSFRGGETQYF.

This clone occurred once. Other nucleotide sequences from this sample produce the same CDR3. In nucleotides, the CDR3 is TGTGCCAGTAGTATTCCAGGTATGAACACTGAAGCTTTCTTT. It translates to CASSIPGMNTEAFF. The J gene is TRBJ1-1, the V gene TRBV19, with D unresolved. V lost 3 bases to trimming and J lost 0 bases, with 8 bases between them. Germline CDR1 reads LNHDA; CDR2 reads SQIVND (reference sequence). This CDR3 spans 14 amino acids.

The chain carries TRBV4-3 and TRBJ2-7; D remains ambiguous. The CDR3 loop spans 12 amino acids. Germline-derived CDR1 and CDR2 are LGHNA and YSLEER. With 0 bases removed from V and 8 bases from J, the gap between germline ends came to 8 bases. The CDR3 is CASSQDRRKQYF. CDR3 DNA sequence: TGCGCCAGCAGCCAAGATCGAAGGAAGCAGTACTTC.

The rearrangement uses TRBV18 and TRBJ2-7, with D perhaps matching TRBD1 (5 bases). Trimming pared 3 bases from V and 5 bases from J, leaving 17 bases between. CDR1 and CDR2 from the germline V gene are KGHSH and LQKENI. The CDR3 runs to 15 residues. CDR3 DNA: TGTGCCAGCTCACCGGAACAGGACCTCCTGGACGAGCAGTACTTC. Residues: CASSPEQDLLDEQYF.

The rearrangement uses TRBV5-1 and TRBJ2-1; D call uncertain. V was cut by 2 bases and J by 9 bases, with 6 bases left in between. This CDR3 spans 11 amino acids. From germline, CDR1 is SGHRS and CDR2 YFSETQ. CDR3 loop: CASSFITEQFF. CDR3 nucleotide sequence: TGCGCCAGCAGCTTCATCACTGAGCAGTTCTTC.

In its sample, this clone was seen many times. The chain links TRBV4-3 to TRBJ2-1; D is uncertain. V lost 2 bases, J lost 0 bases, and 11 bases lay in between. This CDR3 spans 16 amino acids. The germline CDR1 and CDR2 sequences are LGHNA and YSLEER. This CDR3 is CASSQTRESSYNEQFF. In nucleotides, the CDR3 is TGCGCCAGCAGCCAAACCAGAGAAAGCTCCTACAATGAGCAGTTCTTC.

The gene calls are TRBV7-2 and TRBJ1-5, with a tentative D call TRBD1 (5 bases). The CDR3 has 16 residues. The V end was cut by 2 bases, the J end by 2 bases, with 13 bases between. Germline CDR1 is SGHTA and CDR2 is FQGNSA. CDR3 nucleotide sequence: TGTGCCAGCAGCTTAACCATGGGGGATGGCAATCAGCCCCAGCATTTT. This codes for CASSLTMGDGNQPQHF.

This chain links TRBV11-2 with TRBJ1-6; D call uncertain. V was pared by 3 bases and J by 1 base, with 7 bases between. The CDR3 sequence is 15 residues long. The V gene's germline CDR1 is SGHAT and CDR2 FQNNGV. CDR3 sequence (DNA): TGTGCCAGCAGCTTGACTGGATCCTATAATTCACCCCTCCACTTT. This gives the protein CASSLTGSYNSPLHF.

This chain joins TRBV19 and TRBJ1-4; D unclear. Germline values: CDR1 LNHDA, CDR2 SQIVND (reference sequence). The CDR3 is 15 residues long. V shed 5 bases and J shed 8 bases, with 18 bases lying between them. The CDR3 sequence: CASSATVPQEEKLFF. In DNA form, the CDR3 reads TGTGCCAGTAGTGCTACGGTCCCTCAGGAGGAAAAACTGTTTTTT.

This chain uses TRBV6-1 with TRBJ1-4; D may be TRBD1 (5 bases). The germline gives CDR1 MNHNS, CDR2 SASEGT. V shed 5 bases and J shed 8 bases, with 15 bases lying between them. This CDR3 contains 14 residues. The CDR3 region is CASSYSRVGEKLFF. CDR3 nucleotides: TGTGCCAGCAGTTATTCCAGGGTAGGGGAAAAACTGTTTTTT.

CDR3 in DNA: TGTGCCAGCAGCGTTGGGAAGAGAGACGCCGGAGATACGCAGTATTTT. This sequence encodes CASSVGKRDAGDTQYF. This sequence joins TRBV9 and TRBJ2-3; D is ambiguous. This CDR3 is 16 amino acids long. V lost 2 bases to trimming and J lost 5 bases, with 18 bases between them. Germline CDR1 is SGDLS and CDR2 is YYNGEE.

The chain joins TRBV5-1 to TRBJ2-3, with D possibly being TRBD1 (6 bases). Germline V gene sequence: CDR1 SGHRS, CDR2 YFSETQ. Deletions cut 4 bases from V and 2 bases from J, with 8 bases between. CDR3 length: 13 amino acids. Here the CDR3 reads CASSTGTTDTQYF. The CDR3 DNA follows: TGCGCCAGCAGCACAGGGACCACAGATACGCAGTATTTT.

This chain joins TRBV13 and TRBJ1-2; perhaps TRBD1 as D (5 bases). Germline V gene lookup returns CDR1 PRHDT and CDR2 FYEKMQ (reference sequence). The V end lost 5 bases, the J end lost 5 bases, and 18 bases lay between the germline ends. The CDR3 totals 15 residues. The DNA for the CDR3 is TGTGCCAGCAGCCCCGGTGGAGGGGCTAGGTATGGCTACACCTTC. It translates to CASSPGGGARYGYTF.

This clone was counted a single time. This chain uses TRBV7-9 with TRBJ2-3; D might be TRBD1 (6 bases). The CDR3 contains 15 residues. Germline loops: CDR1 SEHNR, CDR2 FQNEAQ (reference sequence). V lost 4 bases and J lost 4, with 15 bases in between. This chain's CDR3 is CASSSQGVWADTQYF. For the CDR3, the DNA is TGTGCCAGCAGCTCACAGGGAGTCTGGGCAGATACGCAGTATTTT. Filled out from reference TRBV7-9 and TRBJ2-3, the complete variable domain reads DTGVSQNPRHKITKRGQNVTFRCDPISEHNRLYWYRQTLGQGPEFLTYFQNEAQLEKSRLLSDRFSAERPKGSFSTLEIQRTEQGDSAMYLCASSSQGVWADTQYFGPGTRLTVL.

J is TRBJ2-6 and V is TRBV7-9; D gene unclear. Germline V gene data show CDR1 as SEHNR and CDR2 as FQNEAQ (reference sequence). This CDR3 contains 15 residues. V gave up 8 bases and J gave up 2 bases, with 13 bases separating them. CDR3 bases: TGTGCCAGCGGATGGACCTCCCCTGGGGCCAACGTCCTGACTTTC. This codes for CASGWTSPGANVLTF.

V usage is TRBV24-1 and J usage is TRBJ2-1; TRBD2 agrees at 10 bases. Germline V CDR1 and CDR2: KGHDR, SFDVKD. The CDR3 spans 15 residues. V lost 4 bases and J lost 10; bases outside the gene matches: 9. CDR3 bases: TGTGCCACCAGTGAGAGCGGGGGGGCGGTTGCGGAGCAGTTCTTC. Its protein is CATSESGGAVAEQFF.

The genes are TRBV7-8 and TRBJ2-5, with D uncertain. The CDR3 covers 13 residues. The germline V gene has CDR1 SGHVS and CDR2 FQNEAQ. V lost 4 bases to trimming and J lost 2 bases, with 8 bases between them. CDR3 nucleotide sequence: TGTGCCAGCAGCTCGTGGGGACAAGAGACCCAGTACTTC. Translation: CASSSWGQETQYF.